One sample yielded the 10 T cell receptor beta chains listed below, sequenced in a study of shared clonotypes between healthy human individuals. The data were produced by immunoSEQ multiplex PCR, yet TCRdb's version contains in-frame clones alone and is incomplete. The data show around 2.5 million clones, more than 85% seen once. The sequenced material came from naive CD4+ T cells from PBMCs. Subset defined: CD45RA+ positively selected. The origin of the receptors is a man between 18 and 29 years old in good health. Some clones in this sample may be carry-over from other donors' samples.

V usage is TRBV19 and J usage is TRBJ1-4; tentative D call: TRBD1 (5 bases). V was shortened by 4 bases and J by 0 bases, with 12 bases between the two germline ends. Per the germline V gene, CDR1 is LNHDA and CDR2 is SQIVND (reference sequence). The CDR3 contains 16 residues. This CDR3 reads CASSKGTLATNEKLFF. The CDR3 DNA reads TGTGCCAGTAGTAAGGGGACCCTGGCAACTAATGAAAAACTGTTTTTT.

This rearrangement joins TRBV30 to TRBJ2-2; 13 nucleotides agree with TRBD2. J was trimmed by 3 bases and V by 0 bases; bases with no gene match: 7. CDR1 and CDR2 from the germline V gene are GTSNPN and SVGIG (reference sequence). There are 18 residues in the CDR3. The CDR3 sequence is CAWSVRTSGRKHTGELFF. DNA of the CDR3: TGTGCCTGGAGTGTCAGGACTAGCGGGAGAAAACACACCGGGGAGCTGTTTTTT.

The genes are TRBV15 and TRBJ2-7; 9 nucleotides agree with TRBD1. The CDR3 runs to 17 residues. Germline values: CDR1 LNHNV, CDR2 YYDKDF (reference sequence). The V gene end was trimmed by 0 bases and the J gene end by 1 base; junction bases not matched to a gene: 7. The CDR3 coding sequence is TGTGCCACCAGCAGAGATGCAGGACAGGGGTTATCCTACGAGCAGTACTTC. Translating gives CATSRDAGQGLSYEQYF. The full variable domain, rest sourced from reference TRBV15 and TRBJ2-7, is DAMVIQNPRYQVTQFGKPVTLSCSQTLNHNVMYWYQQKSSQAPKLLFHYYDKDFNNEADTPDNFQSRRPNTSFCFLDIRSPGLGDTAMYLCATSRDAGQGLSYEQYFGPGTRLTVT.

This chain connects TRBV5-3 to TRBJ2-7; 9 bases align to TRBD2. Being an ORF, TRBV5-3 has a function that is uncertain. The length of the CDR3 is 17 residues. V lost 0 bases and J lost 4; bases outside the gene matches: 11. CDR3 nucleotide sequence: TGTGCCAGAAGCTTGGAGGTTATAGCGGGAGACGAATACGAGCAGTACTTC. This gives the protein CARSLEVIAGDEYEQYF.

The chain carries TRBV19 and TRBJ1-2, with D possibly TRBD1 on 6 matching bases. Per the germline V gene, CDR1 is LNHDA and CDR2 is SQIVND (reference sequence). V lost 7 bases, J lost 4 bases, and 19 bases lay in between. The CDR3 loop spans 15 amino acids. CDR3 nucleotide sequence: TGTGCCAGTACCCAACAGGGTTTTGAGGGCTATGGCTACACCTTC. This sequence encodes CASTQQGFEGYGYTF.

The chain employs TRBV9 and TRBJ1-2, with D unresolved. Germline V lookup: CDR1 SGDLS, CDR2 YYNGEE. CDR3 length: 13 residues. V lost 0 bases to trimming and J lost 6 bases, with 9 bases between them. The CDR3 reads CASSVGSGHGYTF. DNA of the CDR3: TGTGCCAGCAGCGTAGGATCAGGCCATGGCTACACCTTC.

The chain is built from TRBV19 and TRBJ2-7; D tentatively reads TRBD1 or TRBD2 (5 bases each). This CDR3 has 15 amino acids. Trimming pared 8 bases from V and 2 bases from J, leaving 19 bases between. CDR1 is LNHDA and CDR2 is SQIVND in the germline V gene (reference sequence). This CDR3 reads CASSSRSVGAYEQYF. The CDR3 DNA sequence: TGTGCCAGTTCCTCCCGTTCAGTGGGGGCCTACGAGCAGTACTTC.

The chain has TRBV7-9 and TRBJ2-3; D is perhaps TRBD1 (6 bases). The CDR3 sequence is 18 residues long. V was clipped by 5 bases and J by 4 bases, with 25 bases between them. Germline CDR1 is SEHNR and CDR2 is FQNEAQ (reference sequence). The CDR3 loop reads CASSRVPSAGPGADTQYF. CDR3 coding DNA: TGTGCCAGCAGCCGCGTCCCCTCTGCAGGGCCAGGGGCAGATACGCAGTATTTT.

This chain links TRBV11-2 with TRBJ2-7, with 9 nucleotides matching TRBD2. Germline V gene lookup returns CDR1 SGHAT and CDR2 FQNNGV. CDR3 size: 16 residues. V gave up 0 bases and J gave up 5 bases; unmatched junction bases: 8. In nucleotides, the CDR3 is TGTGCCAGCAGCTTAGATTTTGCGGGAGGGCGGAACGAGCAGTACTTC. Protein: CASSLDFAGGRNEQYF.

This chain uses TRBV5-1 with TRBJ2-3; 8 nucleotides align to TRBD2. The CDR3 runs to 16 residues. Per the germline V gene, CDR1 is SGHRS and CDR2 is YFSETQ. V was clipped by 4 bases and J by 5 bases; unmatched bases: 12. The CDR3 DNA follows: TGCGCCAGCAGCCCCTACCTAGCGGGTGGGGGAGATACGCAGTATTTT. Translated: CASSPYLAGGGDTQYF.